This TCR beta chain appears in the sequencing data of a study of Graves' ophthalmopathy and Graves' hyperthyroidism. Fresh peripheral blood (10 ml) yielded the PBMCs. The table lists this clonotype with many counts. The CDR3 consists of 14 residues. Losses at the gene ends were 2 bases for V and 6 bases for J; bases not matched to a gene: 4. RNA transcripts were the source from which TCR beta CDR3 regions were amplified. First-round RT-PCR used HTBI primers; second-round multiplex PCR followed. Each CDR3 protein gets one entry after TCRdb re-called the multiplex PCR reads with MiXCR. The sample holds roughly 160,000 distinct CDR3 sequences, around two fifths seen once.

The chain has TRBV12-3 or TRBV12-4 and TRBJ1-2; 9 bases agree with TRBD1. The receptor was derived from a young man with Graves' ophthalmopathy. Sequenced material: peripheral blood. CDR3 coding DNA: TGTGCCAGCAGTTTACGTCGGACAGGGGATGGCTACACCTTC. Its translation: CASSLRRTGDGYTF.